This is a list of T cell receptor beta chains from one sample in a study of molecular identifiers for immune sequencing clone quantification. MiXCR, applied by TCRdb to the PCR reads, yields one record per CDR3 protein. The sample holds about half a million distinct CDR3 sequences, over 20% seen once. Input material: naive CD8+ T cells from blood, with Jurkat cell RNA spiked in. These TCRs come from a human donor in good health. Some libraries in this study had Jurkat cell RNA spiked in. Both conserved end residues are part of each CDR3. Fields, in order: clone size, D gene, J gene, V gene, CDR3 length, CDR3 DNA, CDR3 protein. A D gene is named only where the DNA matches it firmly. Size is omitted from some rows. Given values are once, few, many or a class for expanded clones.

abundance: .
d_gene: TRBD2
j_gene: TRBJ2-5
v_gene: TRBV13
len: 16
CDR3nt: TGTGCCAGCAGCTTAAGGGGACTAGCGGAGCAAGAGACCCAGTACTTC
CDR3aa: CASSLRGLAEQETQYF

abundance: many
d_gene: TRBD2
j_gene: TRBJ2-7
v_gene: TRBV4-3
len: 15
CDR3nt: TGCGCCAGCAGCCAGGGGACTAGCAGAGGCTACGAGCAGTACTTC
CDR3aa: CASSQGTSRGYEQYF

abundance: many
d_gene: .
j_gene: TRBJ1-3
v_gene: TRBV4-3
len: 13
CDR3nt: TGCGCCAGCAGCCAAGTTCTCGGAAACACCATATATTTT
CDR3aa: CASSQVLGNTIYF

abundance: .
d_gene: .
j_gene: TRBJ2-2
v_gene: TRBV12-3/TRBV12-4
len: 12
CDR3nt: TGTGCCAGCAGTGGAACGGACGGGGAGCTGTTTTTT
CDR3aa: CASSGTDGELFF

abundance: .
d_gene: TRBD2
j_gene: TRBJ2-7
v_gene: TRBV9
len: 15
CDR3nt: TGTGCCAGCAGCGTCACGGGACTAGCGGGAGGCGAGCAGTACTTC
CDR3aa: CASSVTGLAGGEQYF

abundance: many
d_gene: .
j_gene: TRBJ2-5
v_gene: TRBV7-9
len: 15
CDR3nt: TGTGCCAGCAGCTTAGCGACCAGTTTCCAAGAGACCCAGTACTTC
CDR3aa: CASSLATSFQETQYF

abundance: .
d_gene: TRBD2
j_gene: TRBJ2-7
v_gene: TRBV10-3
len: 13
CDR3nt: TGTGCCACCTCGGGGGGACGAAACTACGAGCAGTACTTC
CDR3aa: CATSGGRNYEQYF

abundance: few
d_gene: TRBD2
j_gene: TRBJ2-7
v_gene: TRBV30
len: 14
CDR3nt: TGTGCCGGAGGCCTAGCGGGCCTTACCTACGAGCAGTACTTC
CDR3aa: CAGGLAGLTYEQYF

abundance: many
d_gene: TRBD1
j_gene: TRBJ2-5
v_gene: TRBV11-2
len: 15
CDR3nt: TGTGCCAGCAGCTCCTACGGACAGGGCGGGGAGACCCAGTACTTC
CDR3aa: CASSSYGQGGETQYF

abundance: .
d_gene: .
j_gene: TRBJ2-5
v_gene: TRBV15
len: 20
CDR3nt: TGTGCCACCAGCAGTTTGTCATACAACAGACTAACAAACCCTCAAGAGACCCAGTACTTC
CDR3aa: CATSSLSYNRLTNPQETQYF

abundance: .
d_gene: .
j_gene: TRBJ1-4
v_gene: TRBV7-9
len: 23
CDR3nt: TGTGCCAGCAGCTTTGGGGGCGCGCGCGCAACCCCAGGGAGGACAGCCTATAATGAAAAACTGTTTTTT
CDR3aa: CASSFGGARATPGRTAYNEKLFF

abundance: many
d_gene: .
j_gene: TRBJ1-6
v_gene: TRBV27
len: 14
CDR3nt: TGTGCCAGCAGTTTTCGGGGTATTAACTCACCCCTCCACTTT
CDR3aa: CASSFRGINSPLHF

abundance: .
d_gene: TRBD1
j_gene: TRBJ2-7
v_gene: TRBV28
len: 15
CDR3nt: TGTGCCAGCAGTACGACAGGGGAGATGTCCTACGAGCAGTACTTC
CDR3aa: CASSTTGEMSYEQYF

abundance: .
d_gene: .
j_gene: TRBJ2-3
v_gene: TRBV20-1
len: 16
CDR3nt: TGCAGTGCTAGACCAATGAGGGGGGAGAGCACAGATACGCAGTATTTT
CDR3aa: CSARPMRGESTDTQYF

abundance: .
d_gene: .
j_gene: TRBJ2-7
v_gene: TRBV6-2/TRBV6-3
len: 15
CDR3nt: TGTGCCGGCAGTGGGGACTCCCCGTTATCCTACGAGCAGTACTTC
CDR3aa: CAGSGDSPLSYEQYF

abundance: many
d_gene: TRBD1
j_gene: TRBJ2-3
v_gene: TRBV29-1
len: 17
CDR3nt: TGCAGCGTTGAAATGGTCTTTTTGGGACAGAGGACAGATACGCAGTATTTT
CDR3aa: CSVEMVFLGQRTDTQYF

abundance: .
d_gene: .
j_gene: TRBJ2-3
v_gene: TRBV11-2
len: 15
CDR3nt: TGTGCCAGCAGCCCCGGGACGAGAAGCATAGATACGCAGTATTTT
CDR3aa: CASSPGTRSIDTQYF

abundance: many
d_gene: TRBD1
j_gene: TRBJ2-3
v_gene: TRBV7-9
len: 15
CDR3nt: TGTGCCAGCAGCGCCCAGGGGGCTCTGACAGATACGCAGTATTTT
CDR3aa: CASSAQGALTDTQYF

abundance: few
d_gene: .
j_gene: TRBJ2-5
v_gene: TRBV15
len: 11
CDR3nt: TGTGCCACCAACGCGGGGGAGACCCAGTACTTC
CDR3aa: CATNAGETQYF

abundance: once
d_gene: TRBD1
j_gene: TRBJ2-7
v_gene: TRBV30
len: 14
CDR3nt: TGTGCCTGGAGGCTAGGGGGCGCGTGGGACGAGCAGTACTTC
CDR3aa: CAWRLGGAWDEQYF

abundance: many
d_gene: .
j_gene: TRBJ1-2
v_gene: TRBV15
len: 20
CDR3nt: TGTGCCACCAGCTATAGCGACAGTATGGTCCAAACCAATACTAACTATGGCTACACCTTC
CDR3aa: CATSYSDSMVQTNTNYGYTF

abundance: few
d_gene: .
j_gene: TRBJ2-3
v_gene: TRBV6-2/TRBV6-3
len: 20
CDR3nt: TGTGCCAGCAGTTCCTCAGGGGTCCTAACCAGTTCGTCCGTCACAGATACGCAGTATTTT
CDR3aa: CASSSSGVLTSSSVTDTQYF

abundance: many
d_gene: .
j_gene: TRBJ2-7
v_gene: TRBV4-3
len: 14
CDR3nt: TGCGCCAGCAGCCAAGATCGGGTTGCCTACGAGCAGTACTTC
CDR3aa: CASSQDRVAYEQYF

abundance: .
d_gene: TRBD2
j_gene: TRBJ2-1
v_gene: TRBV2
len: 16
CDR3nt: TGTGCCAGCAGACTGAGGGGTAGCGGGGGAGTTCATGAGCAGTTCTTC
CDR3aa: CASRLRGSGGVHEQFF

abundance: many
d_gene: .
j_gene: TRBJ2-3
v_gene: TRBV2
len: 15
CDR3nt: TGTGCCAGCAGTGAAGGAGGGCAGAGCACAGATACGCAGTATTTT
CDR3aa: CASSEGGQSTDTQYF

abundance: many
d_gene: TRBD2
j_gene: TRBJ2-3
v_gene: TRBV2
len: 16
CDR3nt: TGTGCCAGCATACCTAGCGGGAGCGGTTGGACAGATACGCAGTATTTT
CDR3aa: CASIPSGSGWTDTQYF

abundance: few
d_gene: TRBD1
j_gene: TRBJ1-2
v_gene: TRBV12-3/TRBV12-4
len: 13
CDR3nt: TGTGCCAGCAGCGGACAGGGGCTCTCTGGCTACACCTTC
CDR3aa: CASSGQGLSGYTF

abundance: many
d_gene: .
j_gene: TRBJ2-1
v_gene: TRBV30
len: 15
CDR3nt: TGTGCCTGGAGGACTTCCCTTTCCCCCTACAATGAGCAGTTCTTC
CDR3aa: CAWRTSLSPYNEQFF

abundance: many
d_gene: TRBD1
j_gene: TRBJ2-7
v_gene: TRBV5-5
len: 13
CDR3nt: TGTGCCAGCAGTCCGGACAGGGTCAGCGAGCAGTACTTC
CDR3aa: CASSPDRVSEQYF

abundance: .
d_gene: .
j_gene: TRBJ2-7
v_gene: TRBV4-1
len: 15
CDR3nt: TGCGCCAGCAGCCAAGAGGGTCAGGGTCCCCACGAGCAGTACTTC
CDR3aa: CASSQEGQGPHEQYF

abundance: few
d_gene: .
j_gene: TRBJ2-1
v_gene: TRBV10-3
len: 12
CDR3nt: TGTGCCATCAGTGACTCCTTGAATGAGCAGTTCTTC
CDR3aa: CAISDSLNEQFF

abundance: many
d_gene: TRBD1
j_gene: TRBJ2-3
v_gene: TRBV9
len: 16
CDR3nt: TGTGCCAGCAGCGTAGAACAGGGGGCTGGAACAGATACGCAGTATTTT
CDR3aa: CASSVEQGAGTDTQYF

abundance: .
d_gene: .
j_gene: TRBJ2-1
v_gene: TRBV5-6
len: 16
CDR3nt: TGTGCCAGCAGCCAAATTTGGGCAGGGGGGAACAATGAGCAGTTCTTC
CDR3aa: CASSQIWAGGNNEQFF

abundance: .
d_gene: .
j_gene: TRBJ1-2
v_gene: TRBV20-1
len: 15
CDR3nt: TGCAGTGCTAGAGATCCCGGGGGGCTAAACTATGGCTACACCTTC
CDR3aa: CSARDPGGLNYGYTF

abundance: .
d_gene: .
j_gene: TRBJ1-5
v_gene: TRBV7-4
len: 17
CDR3nt: TGTGCCAGCAGCCACACCCAGCAGGTCTATAGCAATCAGCCCCAGCATTTT
CDR3aa: CASSHTQQVYSNQPQHF

abundance: few
d_gene: TRBD1
j_gene: TRBJ1-1
v_gene: TRBV7-9
len: 16
CDR3nt: TGTGCCAGCAACCCAACGGGACAGGGGGAGAACACTGAAGCTTTCTTT
CDR3aa: CASNPTGQGENTEAFF

abundance: few
d_gene: .
j_gene: TRBJ1-1
v_gene: TRBV12-3/TRBV12-4
len: 14
CDR3nt: TGTGCCAGCAGTTTAGCGGACCTGAACACTGGAGCTTTCTTT
CDR3aa: CASSLADLNTGAFF

abundance: many
d_gene: .
j_gene: TRBJ1-3
v_gene: TRBV9
len: 15
CDR3nt: TGTGCCAGCAGCGGAGGGGTTACCTCTGGAAACACCATATATTTT
CDR3aa: CASSGGVTSGNTIYF

abundance: .
d_gene: .
j_gene: TRBJ1-3
v_gene: TRBV27
len: 15
CDR3nt: TGTGCCAGCAGTTTATTCTGGAGCTCTGGAAACACCATATATTTT
CDR3aa: CASSLFWSSGNTIYF

abundance: many
d_gene: TRBD1
j_gene: TRBJ2-3
v_gene: TRBV12-3/TRBV12-4
len: 16
CDR3nt: TGTGCCAGCAGTTTCCCCGGGACAGGTAACACAGATACGCAGTATTTT
CDR3aa: CASSFPGTGNTDTQYF

abundance: many
d_gene: .
j_gene: TRBJ2-5
v_gene: TRBV6-5
len: 14
CDR3nt: TGTGCCAGCACCCCAGACAGCTTCAAAGAGACCCAGTACTTC
CDR3aa: CASTPDSFKETQYF

abundance: many
d_gene: TRBD1
j_gene: TRBJ2-2
v_gene: TRBV12-3/TRBV12-4
len: 15
CDR3nt: TGTGCCAGCCAAGGACAGGGGATTTACACCGGGGAGCTGTTTTTT
CDR3aa: CASQGQGIYTGELFF

abundance: many
d_gene: TRBD2
j_gene: TRBJ2-3
v_gene: TRBV5-6
len: 15
CDR3nt: TGTGCCAGCAGCTCAAAGCGGGGGGTTACAGATACGCAGTATTTT
CDR3aa: CASSSKRGVTDTQYF

abundance: .
d_gene: .
j_gene: TRBJ2-7
v_gene: TRBV4-3
len: 16
CDR3nt: TGCGCCAGCAGCCAAGACTATACAGGGACCTCAGGCGAGCAGTACTTC
CDR3aa: CASSQDYTGTSGEQYF

abundance: many
d_gene: .
j_gene: TRBJ2-7
v_gene: TRBV7-9
len: 18
CDR3nt: TGTGCCAGCAGCCCCACCGGGGCAACGCCAAATAGAGCCTACGAGCAGTACTTC
CDR3aa: CASSPTGATPNRAYEQYF

abundance: .
d_gene: .
j_gene: TRBJ2-5
v_gene: TRBV6-5
len: 13
CDR3nt: TGTGCCAGCAGTTACAGTGCTAGGGAGACCCAGTACTTC
CDR3aa: CASSYSARETQYF

abundance: many
d_gene: .
j_gene: TRBJ1-1
v_gene: TRBV6-5
len: 13
CDR3nt: TGTGCCAGCAGCGAAAAAATGAACACTGAAGCTTTCTTT
CDR3aa: CASSEKMNTEAFF

abundance: few
d_gene: .
j_gene: TRBJ1-4
v_gene: TRBV7-8
len: 20
CDR3nt: TGTGCCAGCAGCCCAAGAATCGGGACGCATGACACCGATACTAATGAAAAACTGTTTTTT
CDR3aa: CASSPRIGTHDTDTNEKLFF

abundance: many
d_gene: TRBD1
j_gene: TRBJ1-5
v_gene: TRBV28
len: 15
CDR3nt: TGTGCCAGCCAGCCCCAGGGGGCGTGGGACCAGCCCCAGCATTTT
CDR3aa: CASQPQGAWDQPQHF

abundance: .
d_gene: .
j_gene: TRBJ2-2
v_gene: TRBV5-3
len: 14
CDR3nt: TGTGCCAGCAGCCATTGGGTGGGCCACGGGGAGCTGTTTTTT
CDR3aa: CASSHWVGHGELFF